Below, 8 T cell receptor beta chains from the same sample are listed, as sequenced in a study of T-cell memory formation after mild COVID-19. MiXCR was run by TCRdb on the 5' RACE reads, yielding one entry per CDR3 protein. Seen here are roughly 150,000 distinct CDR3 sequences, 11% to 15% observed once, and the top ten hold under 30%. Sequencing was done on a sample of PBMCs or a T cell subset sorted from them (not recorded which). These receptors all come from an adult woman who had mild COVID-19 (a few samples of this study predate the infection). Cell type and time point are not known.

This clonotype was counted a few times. CDR3 bases: TGTGCCAGCCACGATGGACTAGCGGGAGCCAATGAGCAGTTCTTC. Its translation: CASHDGLAGANEQFF. This chain connects TRBV6-2 or TRBV6-3 to TRBJ2-1; 13 bases are shared with TRBD2. The germline gives CDR1 MNHEY, CDR2 SVGEGT. With 8 bases clipped from V and 6 bases from J, the junction kept 7 bases outside the gene matches. This CDR3 region has 15 residues.

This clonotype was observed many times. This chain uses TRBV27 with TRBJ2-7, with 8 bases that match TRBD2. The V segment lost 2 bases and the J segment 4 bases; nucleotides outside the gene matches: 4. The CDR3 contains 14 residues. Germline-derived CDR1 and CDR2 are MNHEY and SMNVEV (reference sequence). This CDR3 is CASSLGTRGYEQYF. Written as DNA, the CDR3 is TGTGCCAGCAGTTTAGGGACTAGAGGTTACGAGCAGTACTTC.

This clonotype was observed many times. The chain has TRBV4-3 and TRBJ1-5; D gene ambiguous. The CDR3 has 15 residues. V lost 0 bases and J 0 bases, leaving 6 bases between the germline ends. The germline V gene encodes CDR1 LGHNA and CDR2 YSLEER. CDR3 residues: CASSQDQDSNQPQHF. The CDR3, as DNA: TGCGCCAGCAGCCAAGATCAGGATAGCAATCAGCCCCAGCATTTT.

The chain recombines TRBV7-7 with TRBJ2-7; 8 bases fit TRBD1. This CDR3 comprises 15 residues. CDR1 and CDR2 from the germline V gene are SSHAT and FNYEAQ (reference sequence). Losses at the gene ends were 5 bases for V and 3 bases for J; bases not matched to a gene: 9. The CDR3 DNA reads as TGTGCCAGCAGCCCCAGCGGACAGGGAAGCTACGAGCAGTACTTC. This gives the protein CASSPSGQGSYEQYF.

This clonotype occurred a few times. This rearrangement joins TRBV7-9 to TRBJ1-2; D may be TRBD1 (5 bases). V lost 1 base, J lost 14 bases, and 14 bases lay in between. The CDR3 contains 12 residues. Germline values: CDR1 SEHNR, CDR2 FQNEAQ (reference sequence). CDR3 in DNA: TGTGCCAGCAGCTTAGGACAGTCCTTGCCGACCTTC. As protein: CASSLGQSLPTF.

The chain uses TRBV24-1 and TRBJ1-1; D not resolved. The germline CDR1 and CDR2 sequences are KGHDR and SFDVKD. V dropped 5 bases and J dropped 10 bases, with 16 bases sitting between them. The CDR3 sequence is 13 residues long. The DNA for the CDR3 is TGTGCCACCAGTGCCTCGCCCCCCTCGGGAGCTTTCTTT. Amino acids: CATSASPPSGAFF.

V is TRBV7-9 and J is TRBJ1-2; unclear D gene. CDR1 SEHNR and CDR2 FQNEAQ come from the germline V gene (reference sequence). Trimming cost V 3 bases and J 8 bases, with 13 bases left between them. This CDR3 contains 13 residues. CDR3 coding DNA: TGTGCCAGCAGCTTTGGATCCCTGGCGGGCTACACCTTC. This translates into CASSFGSLAGYTF.

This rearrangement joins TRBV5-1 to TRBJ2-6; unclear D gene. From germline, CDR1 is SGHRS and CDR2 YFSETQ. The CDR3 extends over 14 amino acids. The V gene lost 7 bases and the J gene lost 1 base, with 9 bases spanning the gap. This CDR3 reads CASGLGSGANVLTF. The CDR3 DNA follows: TGCGCCAGCGGGTTGGGGTCTGGGGCCAACGTCCTGACTTTC.